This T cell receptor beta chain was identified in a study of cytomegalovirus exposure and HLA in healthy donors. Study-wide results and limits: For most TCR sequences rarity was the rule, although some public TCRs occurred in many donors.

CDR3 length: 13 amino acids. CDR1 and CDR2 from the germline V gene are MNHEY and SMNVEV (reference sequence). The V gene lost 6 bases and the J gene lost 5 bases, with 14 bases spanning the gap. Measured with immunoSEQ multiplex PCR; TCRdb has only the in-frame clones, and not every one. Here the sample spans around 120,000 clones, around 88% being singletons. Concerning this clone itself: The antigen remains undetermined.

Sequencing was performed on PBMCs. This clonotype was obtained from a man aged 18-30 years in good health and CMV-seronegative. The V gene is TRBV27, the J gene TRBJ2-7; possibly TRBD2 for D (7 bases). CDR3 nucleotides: TGTGCCAGCAGAAAGGGGGGGCTCGACGAGCAGTACTTC. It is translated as CASRKGGLDEQYF.